The source of this TCR beta chain is a study of T cell responses to AZD1222 COVID-19 vaccine. TCRdb keeps only in-frame clones here, not all; method: immunoSEQ multiplex PCR. The sample gives fewer than 100,000 clones, around 90% of which show up once; about 9.9% is in the top ten. This CDR3 has 17 residues. Looked up from germline, CDR1 is MDHEN and CDR2 is SYDVKM. V was pared by 4 bases and J by 11 bases, with 22 bases of the junction left unmatched. Source: peripheral blood, taken 28 days after the second AZD1222 dose. The chain couples TRBV28 to TRBJ1-1; 7 bases align to TRBD1. This clonotype was obtained from an adult who received the AZD1222 COVID-19 vaccine. The DNA of the CDR3 is TGTGCCAGCAGTTCGCCCGGGACAGCGACCACGTCTTTTGTGGCTTTCTTT. Its translation is CASSSPGTATTSFVAFF.